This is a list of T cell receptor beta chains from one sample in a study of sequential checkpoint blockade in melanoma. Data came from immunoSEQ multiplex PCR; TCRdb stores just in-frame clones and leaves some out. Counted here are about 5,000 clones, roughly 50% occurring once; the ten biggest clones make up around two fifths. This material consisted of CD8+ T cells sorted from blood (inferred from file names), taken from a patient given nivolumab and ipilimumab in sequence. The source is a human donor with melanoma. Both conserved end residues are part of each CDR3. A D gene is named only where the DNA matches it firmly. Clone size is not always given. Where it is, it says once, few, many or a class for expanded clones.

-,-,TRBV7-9,CASGGEGLNTEAFF
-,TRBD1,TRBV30,CAWSAPGQGIAFF
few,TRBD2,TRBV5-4,CASSLGRRGSSYEQYF
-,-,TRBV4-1,CASSRNPGYSTEAFF
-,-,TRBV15,CATSRETENTEAFF
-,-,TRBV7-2,CASSPDWRETQYF
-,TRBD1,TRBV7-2,CASSLVFGTGGSYNEQFF
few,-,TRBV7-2,CASNVGVGEQFF
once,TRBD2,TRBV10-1,CASSEISGGVNEQFF
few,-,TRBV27,CASSLRAGGNQPQHF
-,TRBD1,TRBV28,CASSKTGGGGEQYF
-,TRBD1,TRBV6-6,CASGPVRGLNTEAFF
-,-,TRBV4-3,CASSQDWQSSGEKLFF
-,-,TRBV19,CASSPTAGLGYGYTF
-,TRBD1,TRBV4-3,CASSQGGVGQGVLGSPLHF
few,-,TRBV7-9,CASSQDPPRGGTYEQYF
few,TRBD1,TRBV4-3,CASSQDLRTGGYEQFF
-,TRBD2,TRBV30,CAWSPSGLTYEQYF
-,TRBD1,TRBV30,CAWSVQTGGYGYTF
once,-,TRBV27,CASSLAVSYNSPLHF
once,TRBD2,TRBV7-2,CASSLTGGAGDTQYF
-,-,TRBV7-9,CASSLGGLNIEAFF
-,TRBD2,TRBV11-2,CASSLVSSGAYEQYF
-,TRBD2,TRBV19,CASSNRGVSYNEQFF
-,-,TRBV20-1,CSALSDGYTF
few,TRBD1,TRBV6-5,CASRQGSGANVLTF
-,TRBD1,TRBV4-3,CASSQDRGHGPDTQYF
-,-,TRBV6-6,CASSYSASLNTEAFF
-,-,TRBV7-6,CASSPSGWTQPQHF
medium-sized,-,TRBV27,CASSWGGIGSPLHF
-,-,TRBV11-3,CASSPTGNTEAFF
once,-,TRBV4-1,CASSRIGGNAYNEQFF
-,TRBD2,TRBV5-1,CASSLLSGGTGELFF
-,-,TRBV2,CASSQIGASYEQYF
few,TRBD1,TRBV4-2,CASSLVFGTGGSYNEQFF
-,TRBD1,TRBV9,CASSAGQGAPDTQYF
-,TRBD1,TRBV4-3,CASSHVGQSYEQYF
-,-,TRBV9,CASKSGNGELFF
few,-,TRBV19,CASRPAGYYEQYF
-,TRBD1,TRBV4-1,CASSPLGQGPDTQYF
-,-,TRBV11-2,CASSRSRGTEAFF